This TCR beta chain was sequenced in a study of T cell changes during pregnancy in multiple sclerosis. V was clipped by 5 bases and J by 3 bases, with 13 bases between them. The germline CDR1 and CDR2 sequences are SGHVS and FQNEAQ. This CDR3 region has 15 residues. Profiling relied on immunoSEQ multiplex PCR, and the TCRdb table lists in-frame clones only, not all of them. The data show just over 50,000 clones, around 92% seen once. The rearrangement links TRBV7-8 to TRBJ2-2; the D gene is possibly TRBD1 (5 bases). The specimen comprised CD4+ T cells from peripheral blood mononuclear cells, sampled after pregnancy. This sequence originates from a female donor with multiple sclerosis, enrolled in a pregnancy study. The CDR3 sequence: CASSPQTVHTGELFF. The DNA of the CDR3 is TGTGCCAGCAGCCCGCAGACAGTGCACACCGGGGAGCTGTTTTTT.